This T cell receptor beta chain was retrieved from a study of cytomegalovirus exposure and HLA in healthy donors. Overall study context: Early on, a data release was issued that held 65 million to 100 million unique TCRs from HLA-typed donors.

PCR involved 60 Vbeta and 13 Jbeta primers. In the study's own analysis: The authors later counted 75 million to 90 million unique TCR beta chains, roughly 10 million of them shared. Data came from immunoSEQ multiplex PCR; TCRdb stores just in-frame clones and leaves some out. V, J and clone size are taken as reported in that table, and D and trimming were inferred from the DNA itself. Its clone listing holds approximately 110,000 clones. As for this clone: The antigen is not known.

Whole-study findings and limits: Many donors shared some public TCRs, even though most TCR sequences were rare. TCR beta sequences numbering over 15,000 were associated with HLA alleles at 0.05 false discovery rate in a later analysis.

CDR3 length: 15 amino acids. CDR1 and CDR2 from the germline V gene are LGHNA and YSLEER. The V gene end was trimmed by 0 bases and the J gene end by 2 bases; junction bases not matched to a gene: 3. Material: PBMCs. The rearrangement links TRBV4-3 to TRBJ2-5; 7 bases line up with TRBD1. The sequence was collected from a man in his forties in good health and CMV-seronegative. The CDR3 nucleotides read TGCGCCAGCAGCCAAGACTACAGGGGACAAGAGACCCAGTACTTC. Its protein is CASSQDYRGQETQYF.